This TCR beta chain came from a study of identical twins. Trimming cost V 5 bases and J 6 bases, with 13 bases left between them. Germline assignment: CDR1 SGHAT and CDR2 FQNNGV. The length of the CDR3 is 14 residues. TCRdb used MiXCR to reprocess the 5' RACE reads, holding one entry per CDR3 protein. The repertoire holds about 200,000 distinct CDR3 sequences, with around a tenth as singletons. Study findings and constraints: Fewer insertions characterized abundant cord blood beta clonotypes, whereas memory repertoires showed none. Models predicted too little out-of-frame TCR alpha sharing in monozygotic twins. For zero-insertion analyses, partial confounding could come from invariant MAIT and iNKT cells.

This clonotype was seen more than once but under ten times. Its antigen remains unidentified. The V and J genes are TRBV11-2 and TRBJ2-2; D gene ambiguous. What was sequenced was memory (CD45RO+) T cells sorted from blood. The sequence derives from a woman aged 18-29 years in good health. DNA for the CDR3: TGTGCCAGCAGCCTCGACCACACGGCCGGGGAGCTGTTTTTT. Residues: CASSLDHTAGELFF.